This entry is about one TCR beta chain. Its antigen remains unidentified. Base quality data are lacking; no much larger clone is found one base away. The intended sense of this specimen's treatment or condition label: about 20 received Ad26.COV2.S at low or high dose, single or two shots; 5 received placebo; per-sample allocation not given. For vaccine and placebo recipients, the sequenced repertoires came from samples collected on day 63 after the first injection. Cohort 1b enrolled about two dozen adults aged 18-55 years at a single site in Boston, USA, between 29 July and 7 August 2020. As a vaccine, Ad26.COV2.S was a replication-incompetent adenovirus type 26 vector that expressed a prefusion-stabilized SARS-CoV-2 spike protein derived from the original Wuhan strain. The immunoSEQ Assay was used to sequence TCRbeta CDR3 regions. After extraction, genomic DNA underwent amplification by bias-controlled multiplex PCR, followed by high-throughput sequencing. In the original analysis: To quantify the absolute abundance of every unique TCRbeta CDR3 region, sequences were collapsed and filtered. Usable DNA was measured by amplifying reference genes present in all nucleated cells, and TCRbeta template counts were normalized to that usable DNA to estimate T cell fraction. Repertoire TCRs were annotated as SARS-CoV-2-specific by exact matching of V gene, CDR3 amino acid sequence and J gene to a known reactive TCR set. The reference SARS-CoV-2 TCR set was obtained from MIRA and was filtered for enrichment in COVID-19-positive ImmuneCODE repertoires, whereby public or cross-reactive TCRs were removed. Drawing on the MIRA antigens, annotated TCRs were analysed further at the level of specific ORF or position within ORF. Breadth was defined as the number of annotated unique rearrangements divided by the total number of unique productive rearrangements, and depth was defined as the summed frequency of the annotated unique rearrangements. Two-sided Wilcoxon rank-sum tests were applied when comparing TCR breadth between groups. Entries here come from immuneACCESS through TCRdb and include only in-frame sequences with V and J called. Some clones fail to appear in such tables; in the studies checked, an unresolved V gene covers under half of the shortfall, and the cause of the remainder is unknown. Clone size and the V and J calls come from that table; the DNA yielded D and trimming. The sample data list about 350,000 clones, and approximately 81% of these were observed just once. Roughly 3.1% of the sample belongs to the ten largest clones.

The cysteine opens and the phenylalanine closes a CDR3 of 17 amino acids. Only the CDR3 region is kept as DNA, spanning 51 bases read in frame from base 1. In the germline V gene (reference sequence), CDR1 corresponds to SGHNT and CDR2 to YYREEE. The V end loses 4 bases and the J end loses 10 bases, and a stretch of 28 bases separates them. This sample was taken from a study of Ad26.COV2.S vaccination and SARS-CoV-2 variants (dated by TCRdb to 2020 to 2023). Describing the broader study: Donors in the vaccine arm were drawn from COV1001, a multicentre, randomized, double-blind, placebo-controlled phase I-IIa trial testing Ad26.COV2.S in healthy adults. Dosing of Ad26.COV2.S was intramuscular, at either 5x10^10 or 1x10^11 viral particles, delivered as one shot or as two shots spaced 56 days apart. Investigators did not know the trial group allocation while performing experiments and assessing outcomes. Trial participants were randomized into five groups of five: low-dose or high-dose Ad26.COV2.S given once or twice, or placebo on both occasions. TCRbeta repertoire sequencing served as the tool for gauging how specific and how broad the SARS-CoV-2-reactive T cell receptors were following Ad26.COV2.S vaccination. The TCR-sequenced set comprised approximately 32 samples: some 20 Ad26.COV2.S vaccine recipients, 5 placebo recipients and 8 SARS-CoV-2 convalescent individuals. Points the paper makes about the study in general: The authors noted that total T cell responses may have been underestimated by the TCR breadth and depth analyses. After vaccination, substantial breadth of spike-specific CD8+ and CD4+ T cell responses was reported. The study was not powered for comparison of responses between vaccine doses or regimens. Ad26.COV2.S recipients had higher spike-specific TCR breadth than placebo recipients (P = 0.0014). Comparable non-spike TCR breadth was observed between vaccine and placebo recipients, consistent with only spike being contained in the vaccine.

The source was peripheral blood, collected in a trial of Ad26.COV2.S vaccine versus placebo. The rearranged chain carries TRBV5-4 and TRBJ2-3; TRBD2 is a possible D gene, resting on 7 matching bases. The TCR originated in a person between 18 and 59 years old who received the Ad26.COV2.S COVID-19 vaccine or a placebo. The CDR3 reads CASSPAQGLAVAEAQYF. The DNA sequence is as follows: TGTGCCAGCAGCCCCGCGCAGGGGCTAGCGGTCGCCGAGGCGCAGTATTTT. The CDR3 plus the reference TRBV5-4 and TRBJ2-3 genes for the other parts give the full variable domain: ETGVTQSPTHLIKTRGQQVTLRCSSQSGHNTVSWYQQALGQGPQFIFQYYREEENGRGNFPPRFSGLQFPNYSSELNVNALELDDSALYLCASSPAQGLAVAEAQYFGPGTRLTVL.